A single sample gave rise to the 19 T cell receptor beta chains below, sequenced in a study of T cell repertoires in cytomegalovirus infection. TCRdb reprocessed the reads via MiXCR and lists one record per CDR3 protein. The sample carries approximately 290,000 distinct CDR3 sequences, more than 20% recorded once. Sequencing used PBMCs. The receptor source for this set is a human donor in good health (CMV status not recorded). Some clones in this sample may be carry-over from other donors' samples.

The CDR3 sequence is CSAPGRQGRNQPQHF. The DNA of the CDR3 is TGCAGTGCGCCGGGTAGACAGGGAAGGAATCAGCCCCAGCATTTT. The rearrangement uses TRBV20-1 and TRBJ1-5; 7 nucleotides align to TRBD1. CDR1 is DFQATT and CDR2 is SNEGSKA in the germline V gene (reference sequence). The CDR3 consists of 15 residues. The trim removed 6 bases at V and 4 bases at J, leaving 12 bases unmatched.

This clonotype was seen many times. V and J are TRBV7-2 and TRBJ1-1; possibly TRBD1 for D (5 bases). The germline V and J ends were trimmed by 7 bases and 2 bases, with 17 bases remaining between them. The CDR3 is 15 residues long. Germline V gene data show CDR1 as SGHTA and CDR2 as FQGNSA. CDR3 DNA sequence: TGTGCCAGCAAGGTCCAAGGGGCCGGTAACACTGAAGCTTTCTTT. Translated, it gives CASKVQGAGNTEAFF. Looking up the rest from reference TRBV7-2 and TRBJ1-1 gives the full variable domain: GAGVSQSPSNKVTEKGKDVELRCDPISGHTALYWYRQSLGQGLEFLIYFQGNSAPDKSGLPSDRFSAERTGGSVSTLTIQRTQQEDSAVYLCASKVQGAGNTEAFFGQGTRLTVV.

This rearrangement joins TRBV5-6 to TRBJ2-7; 11 bases fit TRBD2. Trimming at V came to 1 base and at J to 2 bases, leaving 2 bases not matched to a gene. There are 15 residues in the CDR3. The germline gives CDR1 SGHDT, CDR2 YYEEEE. The CDR3: CASSLRTSGPYEQYF. For the CDR3, the DNA is TGTGCCAGCAGCTTGCGGACTAGCGGGCCCTACGAGCAGTACTTC.

This clonotype appeared many times. This chain uses TRBV7-2 with TRBJ2-1; TRBD2 agrees at 7 bases. Trimming removed 2 bases from V and 4 bases from J; junction bases left unmatched: 5. The V gene's germline CDR1 is SGHTA and CDR2 FQGNSA. The CDR3 is made up of 15 amino acids. The CDR3 nucleotides read TGTGCCAGCAGCTTATTTGGGGACTATTACAATGAGCAGTTCTTC. Amino acids: CASSLFGDYYNEQFF.

This clonotype has only a few counts. The V call is TRBV7-6, the J call TRBJ2-5; tentative D call: TRBD2 (5 bases). CDR1 is SGHVS, CDR2 FNYEAQ, per germline. Trimming took off 5 bases at V and 1 base at J, with 11 bases between the two ends. This CDR3 has 14 amino acids. CDR3 residues: CASSPDGVQETQYF. In DNA form, the CDR3 reads TGTGCCAGCAGCCCAGACGGGGTCCAAGAGACCCAGTACTTC.

The sample holds many counts of this clonotype. The chain recombines TRBV7-2 with TRBJ2-2; D gene ambiguous. The CDR3 consists of 15 residues. Germline lookup yields CDR1 SGHTA and CDR2 FQGNSA. Trimming took off 3 bases at V and 2 bases at J, with 10 bases between the two ends. The CDR3 sequence: CASSFYSSNTGELFF. For the CDR3, the DNA is TGTGCCAGCAGCTTTTATAGTTCAAACACCGGGGAGCTGTTTTTT.

The J gene is TRBJ2-5, the V gene TRBV2; 11 bases match TRBD2. The CDR3 is 15 amino acids. The V gene's germline CDR1 is SNHLY and CDR2 FYNNEI. V was pared by 9 bases and J by 5 bases, with 11 bases of the junction left unmatched. The CDR3 here is CASSWASGGRETQYF. The CDR3 DNA follows: TGTGCCAGTTCGTGGGCTAGCGGGGGGCGTGAGACCCAGTACTTC.

The gene calls are TRBV28 and TRBJ1-5; 9 bases match TRBD1. The CDR3 spans 14 residues. Germline loops: CDR1 MDHEN, CDR2 SYDVKM. V shed 2 bases and J 7 bases; nucleotides not matched to a gene: 3. The CDR3 spells CASSLGDRAQPQHF. The CDR3 region has the DNA TGTGCCAGCAGTTTAGGGGACAGGGCCCAGCCCCAGCATTTT.

V is TRBV6-2 or TRBV6-3 and J is TRBJ2-5, with 9 bases aligning to TRBD1. Germline CDR1 reads MNHEY; CDR2 reads SVGEGT. Trimming cost V 4 bases and J 1 base; bases outside gene matches: 4. This CDR3 spans 15 amino acids. CDR3 sequence: CASSWGQGAQETQYF. As DNA, the CDR3 is TGTGCCAGCAGTTGGGGACAGGGAGCCCAAGAGACCCAGTACTTC.

Regarding this clonotype: This may come from a read error, since a much larger clone is one base off. The V gene is TRBV7-2, the J gene TRBJ2-2, with 8 bases aligning to TRBD2. The CDR3 is 15 residues long. Germline V gene data show CDR1 as SGHTA and CDR2 as FQGNSA. The J segment lost 6 bases and the V segment lost 3 bases, leaving 6 bases of the junction unmatched. Here the CDR3 DNA reads TGTGCCAGCAGCTTGGGACTAGTGGTTCCCGGGGAGCTGTTTTTT. It codes for CASSLGLVVPGELFF.

A few counts support this clonotype. The chain joins TRBV28 to TRBJ1-4, with 9 nucleotides matching TRBD1. CDR1 and CDR2 from the germline V gene are MDHEN and SYDVKM. Trimming at V came to 5 bases and at J to 5 bases, leaving 9 bases not matched to a gene. This CDR3 contains 16 residues. The CDR3 bases are TGTGCCAGCAGTCCCCTTAGGGGACAGGGAAATGAAAAACTGTTTTTT. It yields the protein CASSPLRGQGNEKLFF. Using reference TRBV28 and TRBJ1-4 for the parts outside the CDR3, the full variable domain is DVKVTQSSRYLVKRTGEKVFLECVQDMDHENMFWYRQDPGLGLRLIYFSYDVKMKEKGDIPEGYSVSREKKERFSLILESASTNQTSMYLCASSPLRGQGNEKLFFGSGTQLSVL.

This clonotype was detected only a few times. The gene calls are TRBV19 and TRBJ2-1, with a weak D call TRBD1 (5 bases). V lost 8 bases and J lost 5, with 13 bases in between. The germline CDR1 and CDR2 sequences are LNHDA and SQIVND (reference sequence). CDR3 length equals 13 residues. CDR3 residues: CASVDRYNNEQFF. CDR3 sequence (DNA): TGTGCCAGTGTAGACAGATATAACAATGAGCAGTTCTTC.

This CDR3 is CASSQDPWTGRDEKLFF. The CDR3 DNA reads as TGCGCCAGCAGCCAAGATCCCTGGACAGGGAGGGATGAAAAACTGTTTTTT. The rearrangement joins TRBV4-3 to TRBJ1-4; 8 nucleotides agree with TRBD1. Germline CDR1 reads LGHNA; CDR2 reads YSLEER. The V gene end was trimmed by 0 bases and the J gene end by 6 bases; junction bases not matched to a gene: 9. CDR3 length equals 17 residues.

This rearrangement joins TRBV6-1 to TRBJ2-1; D uncertain. Germline CDR1 and CDR2: MNHNS and SASEGT. Trimming shortened V by 7 bases and J by 5 bases, and 9 bases separated the two germline ends. The CDR3 is made up of 12 amino acids. This CDR3 reads CASNPVNNEQFF. CDR3 in DNA: TGTGCCAGCAACCCGGTAAACAATGAGCAGTTCTTC.

The table lists this clonotype with many counts. The CDR3 sequence: CASSLVPGARTGELFF. DNA of the CDR3: TGTGCCAGCAGCTTAGTACCGGGGGCGCGCACCGGGGAGCTGTTTTTT. The rearrangement joins TRBV7-2 to TRBJ2-2; D might be TRBD1 or TRBD2, each matching 6 bases. The CDR3 totals 16 residues. The germline V gene encodes CDR1 SGHTA and CDR2 FQGNSA. V was clipped by 1 base and J by 4 bases, with 13 bases between them. Combining the CDR3 with reference TRBV7-2 and TRBJ2-2 gives the whole variable domain GAGVSQSPSNKVTEKGKDVELRCDPISGHTALYWYRQSLGQGLEFLIYFQGNSAPDKSGLPSDRFSAERTGGSVSTLTIQRTQQEDSAVYLCASSLVPGARTGELFFGEGSRLTVL.

This clonotype was counted a few times. V and J are TRBV19 and TRBJ1-4; 9 bases agree with TRBD1. From germline, CDR1 is LNHDA and CDR2 SQIVND (reference sequence). V lost 5 bases, J lost 7 bases, and 5 bases stayed unmatched. The CDR3 is 14 amino acids. CDR3 residues: CASSPQGAGEKLFF. CDR3 in DNA: TGTGCCAGTAGTCCACAGGGGGCTGGTGAAAAACTGTTTTTT.

V is TRBV6-6 and J is TRBJ2-7, with D possibly TRBD1 on 6 matching bases. The ends were cut back, 6 bases at V and 1 base at J, with 16 bases in the middle. The germline CDR1 and CDR2 sequences are MNHNY and SVGAGI (reference sequence). This CDR3 spans 15 amino acids. CDR3 nucleotide sequence: TGTGCCAGCAGCCTCAGTAGAGGGGGTTCCTACGAGCAGTACTTC. Its protein product is CASSLSRGGSYEQYF.

This clonotype came up once. The chain joins TRBV20-1 to TRBJ2-1, with TRBD2 matching over 13 bases. The CDR3 consists of 15 residues. Germline CDR1 DFQATT, CDR2 SNEGSKA (reference sequence). V shed 2 bases and J 5 bases; nucleotides not matched to a gene: 3. The CDR3 nucleotides read TGCAGTGCTAGAATGGGACTAGCGGGACACAATGAGCAGTTCTTC. Its protein is CSARMGLAGHNEQFF.

DNA for the CDR3: TGTGCCTGGGAGCCCGGTGGGGCCAACGTCCTGACTTTC. Residues: CAWEPGGANVLTF. J is TRBJ2-6 and V is TRBV30; D unclear. Deletions cut 5 bases from V and 3 bases from J, with 8 bases between. Germline V gene sequence: CDR1 GTSNPN, CDR2 SVGIG (reference sequence). The CDR3 consists of 13 residues.